This T cell receptor (beta chain) stems from a study of OX40 agonist ivuxolimab in advanced cancers. Turning to the study itself: Patients with hepatocellular carcinoma, melanoma, renal cell or head and neck cancer made up the dose-escalation patients. Patients with prior anti-PD-1, anti-PD-L1 or anti-CTLA-4 therapy were eligible; 40% to 45% had some. Partial responses, seen in three patients, involved one hepatocellular carcinoma and two cutaneous melanomas.

The CDR3 contains 13 residues. V gave up 1 base and J gave up 8 bases, with 10 bases separating them. Germline loops: CDR1 SGHRS, CDR2 YFSETQ. Here immunoSEQ multiplex PCR was the method, and the copy in TCRdb shows in-frame clones only, minus some. The sample has tens of thousands of clones, 80% to 95% seen once. Patients were ineligible given autoimmune disease history or systemic immunosuppression. This specimen was CD4+ or CD8+ T cells sorted from blood, taken in a trial of the OX40 agonist ivuxolimab. The clonotype originates from an adult with an advanced solid tumor such as melanoma, head and neck, liver or kidney cancer. The chain carries TRBV5-1 and TRBJ1-5, with D possibly matching TRBD1 (6 bases). CDR3 coding DNA: TGCGCCAGCAGCTTGACAGGGTTGGAGCCCCAGCATTTT. This codes for CASSLTGLEPQHF.